These T cell receptor beta chains were read from a single sample in a study of blood T cell repertoires in COVID-19. Method: immunoSEQ multiplex PCR; TCRdb's copy keeps in-frame clones and lacks some. The profile shows some 190,000 clones, just under 85% of them singletons. The sample consisted of peripheral blood. These receptors all come from a woman in her 70s with active or convalescent COVID-19. The conserved cysteine and the conserved F or W are not part of the CDR3 here. A D gene is named only where the DNA matches it firmly. Size is omitted from some rows. Given values are once, few, many or a class for expanded clones.

d_gene: TRBD1; j_gene: TRBJ1-2; abundance: few; v_gene: TRBV19; CDR3aa: ASSIGGTATGYT
d_gene: NA; j_gene: TRBJ2-3; abundance: NA; v_gene: TRBV14; CDR3aa: ASSQDPTGRLSTDTQY
d_gene: TRBD2; j_gene: TRBJ2-7; abundance: NA; v_gene: TRBV5-4; CDR3aa: ASSFLAGEVQY
d_gene: NA; j_gene: TRBJ1-5; abundance: NA; v_gene: TRBV19; CDR3aa: ASSIAGVWNQPQH
d_gene: TRBD2; j_gene: TRBJ2-5; abundance: NA; v_gene: TRBV28; CDR3aa: ASSPSPGTSGSQETQY
d_gene: TRBD1; j_gene: TRBJ1-2; abundance: NA; v_gene: TRBV4-2; CDR3aa: ASSQVERTGSGYT
d_gene: TRBD2; j_gene: TRBJ2-1; abundance: NA; v_gene: TRBV19; CDR3aa: ASSIVSGRGYNEQF
d_gene: TRBD1; j_gene: TRBJ1-1; abundance: NA; v_gene: TRBV9; CDR3aa: ASSPGGNTEAF
d_gene: TRBD1; j_gene: TRBJ2-2; abundance: NA; v_gene: TRBV6-5; CDR3aa: ASNMRTGDTGELF
d_gene: NA; j_gene: TRBJ1-2; abundance: NA; v_gene: TRBV5-4; CDR3aa: ASSLGGRRAGLWGYT
d_gene: NA; j_gene: TRBJ2-7; abundance: NA; v_gene: TRBV7-2; CDR3aa: ASSLDSTNYEQY
d_gene: NA; j_gene: TRBJ1-6; abundance: NA; v_gene: TRBV7-8; CDR3aa: ASSLIRGENSPLH
d_gene: NA; j_gene: TRBJ2-7; abundance: few; v_gene: TRBV24-1; CDR3aa: ATSDGQNYEQY
d_gene: TRBD1; j_gene: TRBJ2-7; abundance: NA; v_gene: TRBV18; CDR3aa: ASSPAGGLDYEQY
d_gene: NA; j_gene: TRBJ1-2; abundance: NA; v_gene: TRBV4-1; CDR3aa: ASSHKEGYGYT
d_gene: NA; j_gene: TRBJ2-5; abundance: NA; v_gene: TRBV6-5; CDR3aa: ASRYSGQTQY
d_gene: TRBD2; j_gene: TRBJ2-1; abundance: NA; v_gene: TRBV28; CDR3aa: ASSFPPRTSGFSSYNEQF
d_gene: NA; j_gene: TRBJ1-4; abundance: once; v_gene: TRBV25-1; CDR3aa: ASSEGLINEKLF
d_gene: NA; j_gene: TRBJ2-1; abundance: NA; v_gene: TRBV5-1; CDR3aa: ASSPARLVLGEQF
d_gene: NA; j_gene: TRBJ2-7; abundance: few; v_gene: TRBV5-1; CDR3aa: ASSLGSGDEQY
d_gene: TRBD2; j_gene: TRBJ2-7; abundance: NA; v_gene: TRBV12-5; CDR3aa: ASGSHRGAGENAYEQY
d_gene: TRBD2; j_gene: TRBJ2-1; abundance: NA; v_gene: TRBV2; CDR3aa: ASSYLAGAYNEQF
d_gene: NA; j_gene: TRBJ1-1; abundance: few; v_gene: TRBV30; CDR3aa: AWSEGQLNTEAF
d_gene: TRBD2; j_gene: TRBJ2-3; abundance: NA; v_gene: TRBV7-9; CDR3aa: ASRGRESLTDTQY
d_gene: TRBD2; j_gene: TRBJ2-3; abundance: once; v_gene: TRBV7-6; CDR3aa: ASSPSKLAGSTDTQY
d_gene: NA; j_gene: TRBJ1-5; abundance: few; v_gene: TRBV4-2; CDR3aa: ASSRISGSQGNQPQH
d_gene: TRBD1; j_gene: TRBJ2-5; abundance: NA; v_gene: TRBV29-1; CDR3aa: SVNGAGTGRLQETQY